These 2 T cell receptor beta chains originate from one sample sequenced in a study of blood T cells in healthy people across ages. A second PCR of 7 to 11 cycles used a sample-barcoded 5' primer and a J-beta primer mix. Via MiXCR, TCRdb re-called the 5' RACE reads, giving one row per CDR3 protein. The table lists about 640,000 distinct CDR3 sequences, roughly 43% of them singletons. Sequences were obtained from blood. Source of these receptors: an elderly man in good health.

This clonotype was found many times. The chain uses TRBV7-2 and TRBJ2-7, with D perhaps TRBD1 (6 bases). CDR3 length equals 15 residues. From germline, CDR1 is SGHTA and CDR2 FQGNSA. The germline V and J ends were trimmed by 5 bases and 5 bases, with 19 bases remaining between them. The CDR3 nucleotides are TGTGCCAGCAGCCCCTCTCAGGGCAGGGGCAACGAGCAGTACTTC. It is translated as CASSPSQGRGNEQYF.

This clonotype was seen once. The chain employs TRBV12-3 or TRBV12-4 and TRBJ2-3; 8 bases are a match to TRBD1. V dropped 5 bases and J dropped 2; count of bases not matched to a gene: 6. This CDR3 spans 15 amino acids. CDR3 sequence reads: CASSSNRGTTDTQYF. CDR3 sequence (DNA): TGTGCCAGCAGTAGCAACAGGGGGACCACAGATACGCAGTATTTT.